The following is a T cell receptor beta chain sequence with its context. This sample stems from a study of cytomegalovirus exposure and HLA in healthy donors. Germline loops: CDR1 MDHEN, CDR2 SYDVKM. The CDR3 runs to 14 residues. The ends were cut back, 9 bases at V and 5 bases at J, with 19 bases in the middle. With 60 Vbeta and 13 Jbeta primers, the PCR was carried out. Sequencing used immunoSEQ multiplex PCR; TCRdb keeps in-frame clones, though not all of them. The data contain about 170,000 clones, over 65% of them singletons. The chain couples TRBV28 to TRBJ1-2, with D maybe TRBD1 (5 bases). The sequenced sample was PBMCs. This clonotype was obtained from a female donor in good health and CMV-seronegative. The CDR3 loop is CASTLGQGSYGYTF. The CDR3 DNA is TGTGCCAGTACCCTTGGGCAGGGATCGTATGGCTACACCTTC.